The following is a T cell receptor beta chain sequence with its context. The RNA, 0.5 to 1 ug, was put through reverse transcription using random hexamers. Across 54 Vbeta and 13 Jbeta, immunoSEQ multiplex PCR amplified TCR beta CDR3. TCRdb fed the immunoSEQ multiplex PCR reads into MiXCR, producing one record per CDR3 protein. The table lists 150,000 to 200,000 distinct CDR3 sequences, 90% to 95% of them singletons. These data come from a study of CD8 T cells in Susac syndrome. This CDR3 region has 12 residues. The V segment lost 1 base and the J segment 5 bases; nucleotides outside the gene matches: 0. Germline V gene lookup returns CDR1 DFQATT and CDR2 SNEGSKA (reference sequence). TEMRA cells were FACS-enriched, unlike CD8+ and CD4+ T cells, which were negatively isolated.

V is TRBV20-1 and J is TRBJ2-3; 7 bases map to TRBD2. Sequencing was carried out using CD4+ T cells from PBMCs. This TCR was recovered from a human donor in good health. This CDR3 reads CSARGGGDTQYF. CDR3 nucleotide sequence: TGCAGTGCTAGAGGGGGGGGAGATACGCAGTATTTT.